This is a list of T cell receptor beta chains from one sample in a study of T cells after yellow fever vaccination. TCRdb reanalysed the 5' RACE reads using MiXCR and keeps one entry per CDR3 protein. The sample has under 550,000 distinct CDR3 sequences, about a fifth seen once. Material: PBMCs, obtained 20 to 25 days after the first yellow fever vaccination. These receptors originate from a man aged 18 to 35 who received the YFV17D yellow fever vaccine. The CDR3 runs from the conserved cysteine through the conserved F or W. A D gene is named only where the DNA matches it firmly. Clone size is not always given. Where it is, it says once, few, many or a class for expanded clones.

v_call: TRBV18
j_call: TRBJ2-5
clone_size: many
d_call: -
cdr3_aa: CASSRDIQETQYF

v_call: TRBV4-2
j_call: TRBJ1-4
clone_size: many
d_call: -
cdr3_aa: CASSQVGGSNEKLFF

v_call: TRBV6-1
j_call: TRBJ1-3
clone_size: many
d_call: -
cdr3_aa: CASSLNSGNTIYF

v_call: TRBV9
j_call: TRBJ2-3
clone_size: -
d_call: -
cdr3_aa: CASTRGGSGDTQYF

v_call: TRBV12-3/TRBV12-4
j_call: TRBJ2-3
clone_size: once
d_call: -
cdr3_aa: CASSSPDWDTQYF

v_call: TRBV11-2
j_call: TRBJ2-1
clone_size: many
d_call: -
cdr3_aa: CASSLGGLSYNEQFF

v_call: TRBV28
j_call: TRBJ1-5
clone_size: -
d_call: -
cdr3_aa: CASGAGGRAQHF

v_call: TRBV11-2
j_call: TRBJ2-5
clone_size: -
d_call: -
cdr3_aa: CASSPRERAAVQETQYF

v_call: TRBV5-1
j_call: TRBJ2-1
clone_size: few
d_call: TRBD2
cdr3_aa: CASSFLAGGNEQFF

v_call: TRBV7-2
j_call: TRBJ2-3
clone_size: -
d_call: -
cdr3_aa: CASSLGTGPANTQYF

v_call: TRBV9
j_call: TRBJ1-1
clone_size: -
d_call: -
cdr3_aa: CASSVVGGMNTEAFF

v_call: TRBV12-3/TRBV12-4
j_call: TRBJ2-5
clone_size: -
d_call: -
cdr3_aa: CASSLALGLGETQYF

v_call: TRBV6-6
j_call: TRBJ1-1
clone_size: -
d_call: -
cdr3_aa: CASGAGGRTEAFF

v_call: TRBV20-1
j_call: TRBJ1-6
clone_size: -
d_call: -
cdr3_aa: CSASQGVRFSPLHF